These 21 T cell receptor beta chains were sequenced from one sample in a study of blood T cell repertoires in COVID-19. Assay used: immunoSEQ multiplex PCR; TCRdb lists only in-frame clones, some missing. Here the sample spans tens of thousands of clones, about nine tenths being singletons. The sample consisted of peripheral blood. The receptors stem from a woman in her forties or fifties with acute or convalescent COVID-19.

This chain uses TRBV3-1 (or the pseudogene TRBV3-2) with TRBJ1-3; D unresolved. Trimming left V 5 bases short and J 2 bases short, with 16 bases between. The CDR3 length is 16 residues. Per germline, CDR1 LGHDT and CDR2 YNNKEL (reference sequence). The CDR3 here is CASSLMRPGTGNTIYF. The CDR3 DNA follows: TGTGCCAGCAGCTTAATGCGCCCGGGAACTGGAAACACCATATATTTT.

J is TRBJ1-2 and V is TRBV7-9, with D possibly being TRBD1 (6 bases). CDR1 and CDR2 from the germline V gene are SEHNR and FQNEAQ (reference sequence). There are 15 residues in the CDR3. The V gene lost 5 bases and the J gene lost 7 bases, with 20 bases spanning the gap. The CDR3 DNA sequence: TGTGCCAGCAGCGGCGGACAGACCCTTCGGGTTGGCTACACCTTC. As protein: CASSGGQTLRVGYTF.

The V and J genes are TRBV2 and TRBJ1-5; weak D call: TRBD1 (5 bases). From germline, CDR1 is SNHLY and CDR2 FYNNEI. The CDR3 totals 14 residues. V shed 2 bases and J shed 3 bases, with 8 bases lying between them. CDR3 bases: TGTGCCAGCAGTGAACAGGGTTCCAATCAGCCCCAGCATTTT. Its protein product is CASSEQGSNQPQHF.

This clone was found a few times. The junction shows a germline mismatch at one end, possibly a read error. The chain joins TRBV6-5 to TRBJ2-1; D gene ambiguous. The CDR3 covers 14 residues. Germline V gene sequence: CDR1 MNHEY, CDR2 SVGAGI. This CDR3 is CASRRDQSLNQQFF. As DNA, the CDR3 is TGTGCCAGCAGAAGAGATCAATCCCTCAATCAGCAGTTCTTC.

The chain combines TRBV6-1 with TRBJ1-1; a possible D gene is TRBD1 (6 bases). The germline V and J ends were trimmed by 2 bases and 4 bases, with 11 bases remaining between them. Germline assignment: CDR1 MNHNS and CDR2 SASEGT. The CDR3 sequence is 14 residues long. For the CDR3, the DNA is TGTGCCAGCAGTGAATGGGGGCGCGGCACTGAAGCTTTCTTT. Residues: CASSEWGRGTEAFF.

The chain recombines TRBV10-2 with TRBJ1-6; D call uncertain. Germline loops: CDR1 WSHSY, CDR2 SAAADI. Trimming stripped 10 bases from V and 0 bases from J, with 13 bases between. The CDR3 sequence is 15 residues long. CDR3 sequence (DNA): TGCGCCACCCGGGTGGGTAGCTCCTATAATTCACCCCTCCACTTT. Protein sequence: CATRVGSSYNSPLHF.

The genes are TRBV28 and TRBJ1-2, with 7 nucleotides matching TRBD1. There are 13 residues in the CDR3. CDR1 is MDHEN, CDR2 SYDVKM, per germline. Losses at the gene ends were 6 bases for V and 9 bases for J; bases not matched to a gene: 10. CDR3 nucleotides: TGTGCCAGCAGCCAACAGGGGCATTTTAGCTACACCTTC. Amino acid sequence: CASSQQGHFSYTF.

This clone was detected only once. The rearrangement links TRBV18 to TRBJ1-3, with unresolved D. Germline CDR1 is KGHSH and CDR2 is LQKENI. Trimming took 9 bases from V and 0 from J, leaving 15 bases between them. The CDR3 extends over 15 amino acids. The CDR3 nucleotides are TGTGCCAGTTCCCCGACTTCCTTCTCTGGAAACACCATATATTTT. Its protein product is CASSPTSFSGNTIYF.

This chain connects TRBV3-1 (or the pseudogene TRBV3-2) to TRBJ1-2; 8 bases align to TRBD1. The CDR3 length is 14 residues. Germline lookup yields CDR1 LGHDT and CDR2 YNNKEL (reference sequence). V was pared by 4 bases and J by 8 bases, with 9 bases of the junction left unmatched. CDR3 loop: CASSPRQGQGGYTF. The CDR3 DNA follows: TGTGCCAGCAGCCCGAGACAGGGGCAGGGGGGCTACACCTTC.

This chain joins TRBV27 and TRBJ1-2; D uncertain. Trimming stripped 3 bases from V and 8 bases from J, with 13 bases between. CDR3 length: 13 amino acids. Looked up from germline, CDR1 is MNHEY and CDR2 is SMNVEV (reference sequence). CDR3 protein: CASSFFSSGGYTF. DNA for the CDR3: TGTGCCAGCAGTTTTTTTTCCTCCGGGGGCTACACCTTC.

The chain links TRBV9 to TRBJ2-1; 15 nucleotides align to TRBD2. V shed 2 bases and J 8 bases; nucleotides not matched to a gene: 5. The germline CDR1 and CDR2 sequences are SGDLS and YYNGEE. The CDR3 totals 16 residues. CDR3 sequence reads: CASSVLGLAGGDEQFF. CDR3 sequence (DNA): TGTGCCAGCAGCGTCCTGGGACTAGCGGGGGGCGATGAGCAGTTCTTC.

The chain employs TRBV9 and TRBJ2-7; 12 bases match TRBD2. Germline V gives CDR1 SGDLS, CDR2 YYNGEE. J gave up 7 bases and V 0 bases, and 8 bases lay outside the gene matches. There are 16 residues in the CDR3. The CDR3 DNA sequence: TGTGCCAGCAGCGTAGGGGCTAGCGGGGGGGCGGAGGAGCAGTACTTC. It is translated as CASSVGASGGAEEQYF. Full variable domain (missing parts from reference TRBV9 and TRBJ2-7): DSGVTQTPKHLITATGQRVTLRCSPRSGDLSVYWYQQSLDQGLQFLIQYYNGEERAKGNILERFSAQQFPDLHSELNLSSLELGDSALYFCASSVGASGGAEEQYFGPGTRLTVT.

This rearrangement joins TRBV12-3 or TRBV12-4 to TRBJ1-2; D gene ambiguous. Trimming left V 2 bases short and J 6 bases short, with 10 bases between. The CDR3 runs to 13 residues. CDR3: CASSLPTPDGYTF. The CDR3 coding sequence is TGTGCCAGCAGTTTACCAACGCCGGATGGCTACACCTTC.

This clone has only one observation. The CDR3 nucleotides are TGTGCCAGCAGTCTGGCAGGGGTGGTTAATTCACCCCTCCACTTT. Protein: CASSLAGVVNSPLHF. The chain is built from TRBV6-5 and TRBJ1-6; the D gene is possibly TRBD1 (6 bases). V was pared by 5 bases and J by 6 bases, with 14 bases between. There are 15 residues in the CDR3. Germline V gene data show CDR1 as MNHEY and CDR2 as SVGAGI.

This clone appeared once. V usage is TRBV11-2 and J usage is TRBJ1-6; TRBD1 might be the D (6 bases). Germline CDR1 and CDR2: SGHAT and FQNNGV. CDR3 length equals 15 residues. With 4 bases removed from V and 6 bases from J, the gap between germline ends came to 13 bases. CDR3 amino acids: CASSYSTQGNSPLHF. CDR3 bases: TGTGCCAGCAGCTACTCAACACAGGGTAATTCACCCCTCCACTTT.

This rearrangement joins TRBV7-2 to TRBJ1-5, with 7 bases lining up with TRBD1. Germline V gives CDR1 SGHTA, CDR2 FQGNSA. J was trimmed by 6 bases and V by 1 base; bases with no gene match: 3. This CDR3 has 14 residues. The CDR3, as DNA: TGTGCCAGCAGCTTAGAAGGGGGCCGTCAGCCCCAGCATTTT. It yields the protein CASSLEGGRQPQHF. Full variable domain (rest looked up from reference TRBV7-2 and TRBJ1-5): GAGVSQSPSNKVTEKGKDVELRCDPISGHTALYWYRQSLGQGLEFLIYFQGNSAPDKSGLPSDRFSAERTGGSVSTLTIQRTQQEDSAVYLCASSLEGGRQPQHFGDGTRLSIL.

The V call is TRBV9, the J call TRBJ1-1; 7 bases fit TRBD1. V was clipped by 3 bases and J by 0 bases; unmatched bases: 5. CDR1 SGDLS and CDR2 YYNGEE come from the germline V gene. The CDR3 consists of 15 residues. DNA of the CDR3: TGTGCCAGCAGCGCCCAAACAGGGGTGAACACTGAAGCTTTCTTT. It is translated as CASSAQTGVNTEAFF.

This clone was observed a few times. This sequence joins TRBV15 and TRBJ2-1; D is unclear. Germline CDR1 is LNHNV and CDR2 is YYDKDF (reference sequence). This CDR3 is 11 amino acids long. V lost 5 bases and J lost 9, with 8 bases in between. This chain's CDR3 is CATSGTREQFF. CDR3 nucleotides: TGTGCCACCAGCGGCACACGTGAGCAGTTCTTC.

This sequence joins TRBV5-4 and TRBJ2-4, with TRBD2 identical over 8 bases. CDR1 and CDR2 from the germline V gene are SGHNT and YYREEE (reference sequence). The V segment lost 4 bases and the J segment 2 bases; nucleotides outside the gene matches: 5. The CDR3 runs to 15 residues. CDR3 region: CASSPIAGSKNIQYF. The CDR3, as DNA: TGTGCCAGCAGCCCTATAGCGGGGTCCAAAAACATTCAGTACTTC.

This chain uses TRBV2 with TRBJ1-4; 7 bases fit TRBD1. J gave up 7 bases and V 5 bases, and 7 bases lay outside the gene matches. The germline V gene has CDR1 SNHLY and CDR2 FYNNEI. The CDR3 covers 14 residues. The CDR3 spells CASSPGGLGEKLFF. In DNA, the CDR3 is TGTGCCAGCAGTCCAGGGGGGCTTGGTGAAAAACTGTTTTTT.

The CDR3 reads CAWTTGIGQPQHF. CDR3 nucleotides: TGTGCCTGGACGACGGGTATTGGCCAGCCCCAGCATTTT. This rearrangement joins TRBV30 to TRBJ1-5; no reliable D call. This CDR3 has 13 residues. Between the trimmed V and J ends, which lost 4 bases and 7 bases, there was a span of 14 bases. Looked up from germline, CDR1 is GTSNPN and CDR2 is SVGIG (reference sequence).